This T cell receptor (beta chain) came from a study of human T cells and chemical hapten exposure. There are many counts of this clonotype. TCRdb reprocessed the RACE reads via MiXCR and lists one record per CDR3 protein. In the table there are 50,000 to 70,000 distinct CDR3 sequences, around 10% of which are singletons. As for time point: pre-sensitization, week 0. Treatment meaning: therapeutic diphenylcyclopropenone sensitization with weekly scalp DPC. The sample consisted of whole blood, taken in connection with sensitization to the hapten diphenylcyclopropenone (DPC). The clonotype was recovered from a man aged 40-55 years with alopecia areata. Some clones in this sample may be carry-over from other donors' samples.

The CDR3 region is CASSASDYEQYF. CDR3 nucleotide sequence: TGTGCCAGCAGCGCCAGCGATTACGAGCAGTACTTC. The chain couples TRBV3-1 to TRBJ2-7; no clear D gene. V shed 5 bases and J shed 4 bases, with 9 bases lying between them. The CDR3 consists of 12 residues. CDR1 and CDR2 from the germline V gene are LGHDT and YNNKEL (reference sequence).